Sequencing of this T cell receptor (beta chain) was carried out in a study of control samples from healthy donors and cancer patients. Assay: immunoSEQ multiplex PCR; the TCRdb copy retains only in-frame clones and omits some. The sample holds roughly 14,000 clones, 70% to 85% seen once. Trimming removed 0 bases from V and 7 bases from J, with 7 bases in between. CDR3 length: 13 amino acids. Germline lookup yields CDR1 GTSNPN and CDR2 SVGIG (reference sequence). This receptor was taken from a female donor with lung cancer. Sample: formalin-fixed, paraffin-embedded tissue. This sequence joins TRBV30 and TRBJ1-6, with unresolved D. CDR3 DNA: TGTGCCTGGAGTGTAAGGAGCAATTCACCCCTCCACTTT. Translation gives CAWSVRSNSPLHF.